The clone carrying this T cell receptor (beta chain) showed up just a few times. This CDR3 comprises 14 residues. The ends were cut back, 5 bases at V and 3 bases at J, with 13 bases in the middle. PBMCs were collected from an approximately 10 ml volume of fresh peripheral blood. This sample is drawn from a study of T cells in Graves' hyperthyroidism and ophthalmopathy. Study-level background: Staff took peripheral blood when the initial diagnosis was made, before any treatment began.

The TCR beta CDR3 regions underwent amplification using RNA transcripts as the source. In the first-round RT-PCR of the TCR CDR3, the HTBI primer set was used. TCRdb re-analysed the multiplex PCR reads in MiXCR, keeping a single row per CDR3 protein. The sample shows 350,000 to 450,000 distinct CDR3 sequences, about 14% of them seen only once. The material sequenced was blood. This chain links TRBV12-3 or TRBV12-4 with TRBJ1-2; D unclear. The clonotype originates from a man aged 45-60 years with Graves' ophthalmopathy. The CDR3 protein is CASSGVGSHYGYTF. The CDR3 bases are TGTGCCAGCAGTGGTGTAGGGAGTCACTATGGCTACACCTTC.